These 32 T cell receptor beta chains came from one sample sequenced in a study of regulatory T cells in long-lasting Graves disease. Library construction for TCR beta used iRepertoire HTBI primers and Arm-PCR of CDR3 regions. TCRdb re-analysed the multiplex PCR reads in MiXCR, keeping a single row per CDR3 protein. Of roughly 440,000 distinct CDR3 sequences in the sample, 16% were seen once. Time point here: newly diagnosed GD, antithyroid drugs for less than 3 months. Extracted RNA from PBMCs served as the source of the TCR library. These data also formed part of another study, on T cells in Graves' hyperthyroidism and ophthalmopathy.

Sequencing was performed on peripheral blood mononuclear cells (PBMCs), taken at new diagnosis, from a patient treated with antithyroid drugs. Receptors originate from a woman aged 18-29 years with Graves disease.

The chain recombines TRBV19 with TRBJ2-1, with TRBD2 matching 14 bases. V gave up 2 bases and J gave up 5 bases; unmatched junction bases: 8. This CDR3 region has 18 residues. Germline CDR1 is LNHDA and CDR2 is SQIVND (reference sequence). In DNA form, the CDR3 reads TGTGCCAGTAGTATATCTCGGGTGGGACTAGCGGGGGACAATGAGCAGTTCTTC. Residues: CASSISRVGLAGDNEQFF.

CDR3 residues: CASTLWGQGAPLSSYEQYF. In DNA, the CDR3 is TGTGCCAGCACCCTTTGGGGACAGGGGGCTCCCCTAAGCTCCTACGAGCAGTACTTC. The chain joins TRBV28 to TRBJ2-7; TRBD1 matches 12 bases. The CDR3 has 19 residues. Germline CDR1 and CDR2: MDHEN and SYDVKM. Trimming removed 7 bases from V and 0 bases from J; junction bases left unmatched: 16. The full variable domain, in which reference TRBV28 and TRBJ2-7 provide the parts outside the CDR3, is DVKVTQSSRYLVKRTGEKVFLECVQDMDHENMFWYRQDPGLGLRLIYFSYDVKMKEKGDIPEGYSVSREKKERFSLILESASTNQTSMYLCASTLWGQGAPLSSYEQYFGPGTRLTVT.

This chain links TRBV12-3 or TRBV12-4 with TRBJ1-6; 10 positions agree with TRBD1. The CDR3 loop spans 16 amino acids. V dropped 6 bases and J dropped 7; count of bases not matched to a gene: 9. The CDR3 spells CASSWGQGLGNSPLHF. Written as DNA, the CDR3 is TGTGCCAGCAGCTGGGGACAGGGGTTAGGAAATTCACCCCTCCACTTT.

This clonotype has at least ten counts. The genes are TRBV11-3 and TRBJ2-1; 8 positions match TRBD2. From germline, CDR1 is SGHNT and CDR2 YENEEA. The CDR3 is 16 amino acids. J lost 7 bases, V lost 7 bases, and 15 bases had no gene match. CDR3 DNA: TGTGCCAGCAATCTAAACCGGGCTAGCGGGCAGAATGAGCAGTTCTTC. Translated, it gives CASNLNRASGQNEQFF.

V is TRBV19 and J is TRBJ2-3, with 9 bases identical to TRBD2. The CDR3 totals 16 residues. V shed 4 bases and J 1 base; nucleotides not matched to a gene: 6. Germline V gene sequence: CDR1 LNHDA, CDR2 SQIVND (reference sequence). The CDR3 reads CASSKTSGAGTDTQYF. The CDR3 bases are TGTGCCAGTAGTAAGACTAGCGGAGCTGGCACAGATACGCAGTATTTT.

This sequence joins TRBV6-1 and TRBJ2-5; TRBD1 matches 9 bases. CDR1 is MNHNS, CDR2 SASEGT, per germline. J gave up 1 base and V 10 bases, and 16 bases lay outside the gene matches. CDR3 length: 17 amino acids. CDR3 sequence reads: CATSRDRALPTQETQYF. CDR3 coding DNA: TGTGCCACGTCTCGGGACAGGGCACTTCCCACCCAAGAGACCCAGTACTTC.

This clonotype was seen at least ten times. The chain has TRBV6-1 and TRBJ2-7, with 9 bases matching TRBD2. The CDR3 extends over 15 amino acids. Trimming took 6 bases from V and 0 from J; bases not matched to a gene: 6. CDR1 is MNHNS, CDR2 SASEGT, per germline. DNA of the CDR3: TGTGCCAGCAGACGCGGACTAGCGTCCTCCTACGAGCAGTACTTC. The encoded protein is CASRRGLASSYEQYF.

The rearrangement joins TRBV6-9 to TRBJ2-1, with D uncertain. V lost 3 bases and J lost 6, with 9 bases in between. Germline V gene sequence: CDR1 MNHGY, CDR2 SVAAGI. The CDR3 consists of 13 residues. The CDR3 protein is CASSYTVGNEQFF. The CDR3 bases are TGTGCCAGCAGTTACACGGTGGGCAATGAGCAGTTCTTC.

The sample holds many counts of this clonotype. The chain has TRBV4-2 and TRBJ2-1, with D tentatively TRBD2 (6 bases). The V end was cut by 1 base, the J end by 3 bases, with 10 bases between. The germline CDR1 and CDR2 sequences are LGHNA and YNFKEQ. This CDR3 comprises 15 residues. The CDR3 DNA follows: TGTGCCAGCAGCCAAGCGTCAGCGGGCTACAATGAGCAGTTCTTC. Its translation is CASSQASAGYNEQFF.

In its sample, this clonotype was seen a few times. V usage is TRBV3-1 and J usage is TRBJ2-5; D is perhaps TRBD2 (6 bases). Germline V CDR1 and CDR2: LGHDT, YNNKEL (reference sequence). CDR3 size: 13 residues. Trimming stripped 1 base from V and 9 bases from J, with 12 bases between. CDR3 region: CASSQGLDQAQYF. In DNA form, the CDR3 reads TGTGCCAGCAGCCAAGGACTAGACCAGGCCCAGTACTTC.

This clonotype was seen ten or more times. This chain uses TRBV2 with TRBJ2-5, with D unresolved. This CDR3 is built from 14 residues. Trimming left V 8 bases short and J 0 bases short, with 13 bases between. Germline-derived CDR1 and CDR2 are SNHLY and FYNNEI. The CDR3 loop reads CASRWRNNQETQYF. CDR3 bases: TGTGCCAGCCGATGGAGAAATAACCAAGAGACCCAGTACTTC.

This clonotype was counted between two and nine times. A clone one base away is much larger, so this may be a read error. The rearrangement links TRBV2 to TRBJ2-1, with D maybe TRBD2 (7 bases). The CDR3 has 15 amino acids. Trimming removed 1 base at V and 6 bases at J, with 13 bases between. CDR1 and CDR2 (germline): SNHLY, FYNNEI. The CDR3 DNA reads as TGTGCCAGCAGTGAAGGACGGGGGGCTTTCAATGAGCAGTTCTTC. Amino acid sequence: CASSEGRGAFNEQFF.

J is TRBJ2-1 and V is TRBV20-1, with D possibly matching TRBD1 (6 bases). The CDR3 loop spans 12 amino acids. Looked up from germline, CDR1 is DFQATT and CDR2 is SNEGSKA (reference sequence). The germline V and J ends were trimmed by 1 base and 16 bases, with 17 bases remaining between them. CDR3 in DNA: TGCAGTGCTAGAGGCCCCACAGGGTACCAATTCTTC. It is translated as CSARGPTGYQFF.

This chain joins TRBV29-1 and TRBJ1-2; 7 bases line up with TRBD1. J was trimmed by 4 bases and V by 4 bases; bases with no gene match: 3. The V gene's germline CDR1 is SQVTM and CDR2 ANQGSEA. The CDR3 is made up of 12 amino acids. The CDR3 region has the DNA TGCAGCGTTGCGGGACAGATCTATGGCTACACCTTC. Translated, it gives CSVAGQIYGYTF.

This clonotype was detected only a few times. V gene TRBV7-3 combines with J gene TRBJ2-1; TRBD2 matches 16 bases. Germline V gene lookup returns CDR1 SGHTA and CDR2 FQGTGA. V was clipped by 5 bases and J by 6 bases; unmatched bases: 1. There are 15 residues in the CDR3. The CDR3 region is CASSGTSGRGNEQFF. CDR3 bases: TGTGCCAGCAGCGGGACTAGCGGGAGGGGCAATGAGCAGTTCTTC.

The V call is TRBV7-2, the J call TRBJ1-6; maybe TRBD1 (5 bases). Germline-derived CDR1 and CDR2 are SGHTA and FQGNSA. The germline V and J ends were trimmed by 2 bases and 0 bases, with 11 bases remaining between them. The CDR3 contains 17 residues. DNA for the CDR3: TGTGCCAGCAGCTTACTGAGGGGCGCCTCCTATAATTCACCCCTCCACTTT. It specifies CASSLLRGASYNSPLHF.

The table lists this clonotype with a few counts. This rearrangement joins TRBV28 to TRBJ1-4; D is undetermined. Per germline, CDR1 MDHEN and CDR2 SYDVKM. The V gene lost 2 bases and the J gene lost 3 bases, with 10 bases spanning the gap. The CDR3 loop spans 15 amino acids. In DNA form, the CDR3 reads TGTGCCAGCAGTTTAGCGGGGTTAGCTAATGAAAAACTGTTTTTT. Translating gives CASSLAGLANEKLFF. The whole variable domain, filled in from reference TRBV28 and TRBJ1-4, reads DVKVTQSSRYLVKRTGEKVFLECVQDMDHENMFWYRQDPGLGLRLIYFSYDVKMKEKGDIPEGYSVSREKKERFSLILESASTNQTSMYLCASSLAGLANEKLFFGSGTQLSVL.

This chain uses TRBV7-8 with TRBJ2-7; 13 bases are shared with TRBD2. The V segment lost 9 bases and the J segment 7 bases; nucleotides outside the gene matches: 6. The V gene's germline CDR1 is SGHVS and CDR2 FQNEAQ. The CDR3 covers 13 residues. This chain's CDR3 is CASGLAGVSEQYF. CDR3 bases: TGTGCCAGTGGACTAGCGGGAGTTAGTGAGCAGTACTTC.

V is TRBV5-8 and J is TRBJ1-1, with 7 bases lining up with TRBD1. The CDR3 contains 9 residues. The germline V gene has CDR1 SGHTS and CDR2 YDEGEE. The V and J ends lost 4 bases and 14 bases, in that order; junction bases with no gene match: 2. CDR3 loop: CASSRQGFF. CDR3 in DNA: TGTGCCAGCAGCCGACAGGGATTCTTT.

This chain connects TRBV27 to TRBJ1-6; maybe TRBD1 (6 bases). Germline values: CDR1 MNHEY, CDR2 SMNVEV (reference sequence). The CDR3 contains 14 residues. The ends were cut back, 1 base at V and 11 bases at J, with 12 bases in the middle. The CDR3 reads CASSLWKGGAPLHF. The CDR3 region has the DNA TGTGCCAGCAGTTTATGGAAGGGGGGGGCACCCCTCCACTTT.

This clonotype turned up a few times. The V gene is TRBV7-3, the J gene TRBJ2-1; perhaps D is TRBD1 or TRBD2 (5 bases each). Germline CDR1 is SGHTA and CDR2 is FQGTGA. The CDR3 totals 14 residues. V was clipped by 4 bases and J by 9 bases, with 16 bases between them. The CDR3 sequence is CASSSPGTQSEQFF. Written as DNA, the CDR3 is TGTGCCAGCAGCTCACCGGGGACCCAGAGTGAGCAGTTCTTC.

In its sample, this clonotype was seen a few times. This chain links TRBV20-1 with TRBJ1-1; TRBD1 is a possible D gene (5 bases). The CDR3 has 17 residues. V lost 6 bases, J lost 2 bases, and 25 bases lay in between. Germline-derived CDR1 and CDR2 are DFQATT and SNEGSKA (reference sequence). The CDR3 DNA reads TGCAGTGCGCCGAACCGGGACCATCCCTACCTTAACACTGAAGCTTTCTTT. This sequence encodes CSAPNRDHPYLNTEAFF.

This clonotype appeared once. It may be a read error: a sequence one base away is much more abundant. The chain carries TRBV18 and TRBJ2-7; D may be TRBD1 or TRBD2 (6 bases each). Germline values: CDR1 KGHSH, CDR2 LQKENI. The CDR3 sequence is 15 residues long. For the CDR3, the DNA is TGTGCCGGCTCACCTTACAGGGAGGTGTACAGCGAGCAGTACTTC. Protein: CAGSPYREVYSEQYF.

This clonotype was picked up many times. The V call is TRBV28, the J call TRBJ2-3, with TRBD2 as a possible D gene (7 bases). The V gene lost 7 bases and the J gene lost 3 bases, with 14 bases spanning the gap. The V gene's germline CDR1 is MDHEN and CDR2 SYDVKM. The CDR3 runs 14 residues. The CDR3 sequence is CASTPGGATDTQYF. The CDR3 coding sequence is TGTGCCAGCACCCCTGGGGGGGCAACAGATACGCAGTATTTT.

This clonotype was detected only a few times. The rearrangement uses TRBV12-3 or TRBV12-4 and TRBJ2-7; 7 bases are shared with TRBD1. CDR3 length: 14 amino acids. The junction had 9 bases not matched to a gene; V was cut back by 5 bases and J by 5 bases. CDR3 nucleotide sequence: TGTGCCAGCAGTAAAGACAGGGTAGAGGACGAGCAGTACTTC. Its translation is CASSKDRVEDEQYF.

This clonotype was seen ten or more times. V gene TRBV6-5 combines with J gene TRBJ1-1, with a possible D match to TRBD1 (6 bases). This CDR3 has 15 amino acids. In germline, CDR1 is MNHEY, CDR2 SVGAGI. Trimming removed 2 bases from V and 7 bases from J, with 17 bases in between. The CDR3 DNA reads as TGTGCCAGCAGTTACGAACGGAGGGCGACAGGTGAAGCTTTCTTT. Amino acid sequence: CASSYERRATGEAFF.

This clonotype appeared many times. The chain combines TRBV6-2 or TRBV6-3 with TRBJ1-5; maybe TRBD1 (5 bases). CDR1 is MNHEY, CDR2 SVGEGT, per germline. The CDR3 sequence is 15 residues long. V shed 5 bases and J shed 1 base, with 12 bases lying between them. Here the CDR3 reads CASSTRDGSNQPQHF. CDR3 DNA: TGTGCCAGCAGTACCCGGGACGGGAGCAATCAGCCCCAGCATTTT.

This chain uses TRBV10-3 with TRBJ2-3; 8 bases are a match to TRBD1. The germline gives CDR1 ENHRY, CDR2 SYGVKD. This CDR3 has 15 residues. V lost 5 bases to trimming and J lost 1 base; unmatched junction nucleotides: 5. The CDR3 DNA is TGTGCCATCAGTTGGACAGGGCTCGGCACAGATACGCAGTATTTT. Translated: CAISWTGLGTDTQYF.

This chain connects TRBV7-9 to TRBJ2-2, with D unclear. Germline V lookup: CDR1 SEHNR, CDR2 FQNEAQ (reference sequence). The CDR3 sequence is 18 residues long. The V and J ends lost 1 base and 3 bases respectively, with 18 bases between them. The CDR3 sequence is CASSLVGLTAAHTGELFF. CDR3 nucleotides: TGTGCCAGCAGCTTAGTTGGTTTGACGGCTGCTCACACCGGGGAGCTGTTTTTT.

This clonotype appeared a few times. The rearrangement joins TRBV11-3 to TRBJ1-1; no firm D call. CDR1 is SGHNT, CDR2 YENEEA, per germline. Trimming removed 5 bases at V and 3 bases at J, with 19 bases between. There are 16 residues in the CDR3. The DNA of the CDR3 is TGTGCCAGCAGCCCTCTTAAAGGCGCGGAGGACACTGAAGCTTTCTTT. It encodes CASSPLKGAEDTEAFF.

The chain has TRBV5-1 and TRBJ1-4; D possibly corresponds to TRBD1 (6 bases). V was cut by 1 base and J by 8 bases, with 24 bases left in between. The CDR3 is made up of 18 amino acids. Germline V gene sequence: CDR1 SGHRS, CDR2 YFSETQ. CDR3 sequence: CASSLQVAFSGAEEKLFF. Written as DNA, the CDR3 is TGCGCCAGCAGCTTGCAGGTCGCGTTTTCGGGGGCGGAGGAAAAACTGTTTTTT.

This chain uses TRBV20-1 with TRBJ2-2; no clear D gene. Trimming removed 3 bases from V and 2 bases from J, with 13 bases in between. The CDR3 extends over 15 amino acids. Germline V gene sequence: CDR1 DFQATT, CDR2 SNEGSKA (reference sequence). CDR3: CSASLFAGNTGELFF. In nucleotides, the CDR3 is TGCAGTGCTAGTCTTTTCGCAGGAAACACCGGGGAGCTGTTTTTT.